This TCR beta chain was profiled in a study of beta chain features in type 1 diabetes. Findings and caveats of the study: The study found moderately but significantly shorter TCRB CDR3s in all four CD4+ subsets of Type 1 diabetes patients.

All of the isolated RNA was reverse transcribed, so expressed TCRB transcripts were sequenced. Sequencing was performed with immunoSEQ multiplex PCR; in TCRdb, only in-frame clones are kept and a portion is missing. This sample yields around 130,000 clones, of which 9% are seen a single time; approximately 0.7% belongs to the top ten. This clone was seen only a few times. Its antigen is unidentified. J lost 2 bases, V lost 1 base, and 8 bases had no gene match. The germline V gene encodes CDR1 LGHNA and CDR2 YSLEER. The CDR3 has 18 amino acids. The chain uses TRBV4-3 and TRBJ2-6, with 7 bases fitting TRBD1. The sequenced sample was central memory CD4+ T cells from blood. The origin of this receptor is a man in his thirties or forties with type 1 diabetes. CDR3 loop: CASSQVATGSAGANVLTF. In DNA, the CDR3 is TGCGCCAGCAGCCAAGTGGCGACAGGGTCGGCTGGGGCCAACGTCCTGACTTTC.